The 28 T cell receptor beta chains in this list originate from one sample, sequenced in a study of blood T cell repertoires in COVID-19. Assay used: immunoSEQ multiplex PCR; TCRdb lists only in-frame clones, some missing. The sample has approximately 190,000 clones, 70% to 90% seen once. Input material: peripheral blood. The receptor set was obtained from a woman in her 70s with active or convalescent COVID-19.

CDR3 coding DNA: TGTGCCATCAGTGCCCAGCGGCCGAACACCGGGGAGCTGTTTTTT. Its protein product is CAISAQRPNTGELFF. The chain links TRBV10-3 to TRBJ2-2, with D possibly matching TRBD2 (5 bases). Germline V gene data show CDR1 as ENHRY and CDR2 as SYGVKD. V gave up 4 bases and J gave up 0 bases, with 9 bases separating them. There are 15 residues in the CDR3.

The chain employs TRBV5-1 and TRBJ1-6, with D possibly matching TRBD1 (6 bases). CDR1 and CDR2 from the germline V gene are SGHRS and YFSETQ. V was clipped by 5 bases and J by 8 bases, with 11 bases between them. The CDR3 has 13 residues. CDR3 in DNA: TGCGCCAGCAGAGGGGGGGGCCATTCACCCCTCCACTTT. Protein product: CASRGGGHSPLHF.

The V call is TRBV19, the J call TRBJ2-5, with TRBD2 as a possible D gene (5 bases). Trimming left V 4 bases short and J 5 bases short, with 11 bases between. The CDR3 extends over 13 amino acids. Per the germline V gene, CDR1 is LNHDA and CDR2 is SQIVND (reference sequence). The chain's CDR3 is CASSSGGRETQYF. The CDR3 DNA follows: TGTGCCAGTAGTAGCGGAGGTAGGGAGACCCAGTACTTC.

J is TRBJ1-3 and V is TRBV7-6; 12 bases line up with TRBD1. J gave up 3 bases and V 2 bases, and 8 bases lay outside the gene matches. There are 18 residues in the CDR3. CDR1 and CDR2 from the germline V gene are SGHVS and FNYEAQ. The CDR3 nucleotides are TGTGCCAGCAGCTTAACCCCGGGACAGGGGGCGAATGGAAACACCATATATTTT. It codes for CASSLTPGQGANGNTIYF.

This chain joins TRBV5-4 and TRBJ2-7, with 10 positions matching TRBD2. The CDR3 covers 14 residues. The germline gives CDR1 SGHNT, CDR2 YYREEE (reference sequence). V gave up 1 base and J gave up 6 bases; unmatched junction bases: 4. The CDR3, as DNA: TGTGCCAGCAGCTTGACTAGCGGGAAGGGCGAGCAGTACTTC. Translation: CASSLTSGKGEQYF.

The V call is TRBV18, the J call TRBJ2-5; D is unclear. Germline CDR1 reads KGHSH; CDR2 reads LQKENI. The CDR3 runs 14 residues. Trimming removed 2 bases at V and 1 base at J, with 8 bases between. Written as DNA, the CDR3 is TGTGCCAGCTCACCATTACAAGTCCAAGAGACCCAGTACTTC. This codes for CASSPLQVQETQYF.

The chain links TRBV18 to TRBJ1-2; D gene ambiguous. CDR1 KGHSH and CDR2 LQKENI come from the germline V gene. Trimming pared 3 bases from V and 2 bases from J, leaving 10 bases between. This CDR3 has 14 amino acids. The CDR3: CASSPGVANYGYTF. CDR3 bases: TGTGCCAGCTCACCCGGGGTGGCGAACTATGGCTACACCTTC.

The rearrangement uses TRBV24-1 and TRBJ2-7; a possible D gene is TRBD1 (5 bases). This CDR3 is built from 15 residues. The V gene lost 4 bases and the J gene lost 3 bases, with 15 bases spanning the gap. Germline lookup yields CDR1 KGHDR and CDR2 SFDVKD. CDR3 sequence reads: CATSDRSSRGYEQYF. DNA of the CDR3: TGTGCCACCAGTGACCGCTCCTCTAGGGGCTACGAGCAGTACTTC.

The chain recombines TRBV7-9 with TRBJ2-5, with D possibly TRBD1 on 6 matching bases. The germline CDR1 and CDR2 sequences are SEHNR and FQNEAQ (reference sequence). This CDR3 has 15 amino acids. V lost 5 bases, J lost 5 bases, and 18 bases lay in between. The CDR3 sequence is CASSAPTGLGETQYF. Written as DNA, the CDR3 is TGTGCCAGCAGCGCCCCCACAGGGCTGGGGGAGACCCAGTACTTC.

Written as DNA, the CDR3 is TGTGCCAGCAAGTTTTGGGCAGCGGGAGGGTTACAAGAGACCCAGTACTTC. Encoded protein: CASKFWAAGGLQETQYF. The chain has TRBV27 and TRBJ2-5; 10 positions agree with TRBD2. This CDR3 is built from 17 residues. Germline values: CDR1 MNHEY, CDR2 SMNVEV (reference sequence). V was pared by 7 bases and J by 2 bases, with 13 bases of the junction left unmatched.

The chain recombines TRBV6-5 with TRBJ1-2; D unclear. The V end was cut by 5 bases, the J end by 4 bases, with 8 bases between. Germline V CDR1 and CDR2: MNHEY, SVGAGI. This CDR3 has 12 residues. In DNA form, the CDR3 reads TGTGCCAGCAGTCCGGGTAGCTATGGCTACACCTTC. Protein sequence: CASSPGSYGYTF.

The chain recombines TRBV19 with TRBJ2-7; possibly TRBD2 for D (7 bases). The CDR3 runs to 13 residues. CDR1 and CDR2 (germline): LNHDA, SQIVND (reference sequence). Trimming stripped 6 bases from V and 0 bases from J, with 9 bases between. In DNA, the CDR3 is TGTGCCAGTAGAGGGGGGGCCTCCTACGAGCAGTACTTC. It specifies CASRGGASYEQYF.

In DNA, the CDR3 is TGTGCCAGCAGTCCTGACAGGGGTGGTAACACTGAAGCTTTCTTT. Encoded protein: CASSPDRGGNTEAFF. The V gene is TRBV6-5, the J gene TRBJ1-1; 8 bases are a match to TRBD1. In germline, CDR1 is MNHEY, CDR2 SVGAGI. V lost 5 bases and J lost 2; bases outside the gene matches: 7. The CDR3 is 15 amino acids.

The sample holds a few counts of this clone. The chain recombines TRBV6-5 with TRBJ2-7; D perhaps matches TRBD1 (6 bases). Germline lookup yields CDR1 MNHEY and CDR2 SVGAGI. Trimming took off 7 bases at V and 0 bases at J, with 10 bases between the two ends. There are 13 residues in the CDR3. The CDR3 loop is CASTRGYSYEQYF. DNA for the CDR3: TGTGCCAGCACAAGGGGGTACTCCTACGAGCAGTACTTC.

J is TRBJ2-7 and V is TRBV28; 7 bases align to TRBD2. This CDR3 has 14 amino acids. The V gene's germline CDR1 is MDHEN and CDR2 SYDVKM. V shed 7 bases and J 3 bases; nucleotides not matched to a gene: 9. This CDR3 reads CASTPFWGGYEQYF. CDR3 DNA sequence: TGTGCCAGCACCCCCTTTTGGGGGGGCTACGAGCAGTACTTC.

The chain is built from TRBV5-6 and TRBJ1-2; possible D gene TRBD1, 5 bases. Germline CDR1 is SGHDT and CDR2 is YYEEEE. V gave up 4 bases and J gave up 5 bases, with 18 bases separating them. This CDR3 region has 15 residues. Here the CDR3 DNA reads TGTGCCAGCAGCGCAGGATGGAGGCGGGGGTATGGCTACACCTTC. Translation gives CASSAGWRRGYGYTF.

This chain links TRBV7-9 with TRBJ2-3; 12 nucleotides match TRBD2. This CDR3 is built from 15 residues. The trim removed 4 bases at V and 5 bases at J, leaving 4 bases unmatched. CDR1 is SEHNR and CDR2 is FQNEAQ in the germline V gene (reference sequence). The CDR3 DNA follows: TGTGCCAGCAGCTCGACTAGCGGGAGTATAGATACGCAGTATTTT. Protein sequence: CASSSTSGSIDTQYF.

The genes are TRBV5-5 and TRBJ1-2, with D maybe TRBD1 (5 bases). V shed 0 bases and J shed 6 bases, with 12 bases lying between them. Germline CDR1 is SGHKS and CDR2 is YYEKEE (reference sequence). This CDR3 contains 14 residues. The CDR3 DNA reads TGTGCCAGCAGCTTGGGACAGTTGGTGAATGGCTACACCTTC. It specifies CASSLGQLVNGYTF.

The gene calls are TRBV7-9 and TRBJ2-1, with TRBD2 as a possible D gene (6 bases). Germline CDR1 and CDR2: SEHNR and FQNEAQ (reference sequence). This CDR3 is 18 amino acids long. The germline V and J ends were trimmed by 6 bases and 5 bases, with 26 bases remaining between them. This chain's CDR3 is CASRGRPGTTSSNNEQFF. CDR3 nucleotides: TGTGCCAGCAGGGGGAGGCCCGGAACGACATCGTCTAACAATGAGCAGTTCTTC. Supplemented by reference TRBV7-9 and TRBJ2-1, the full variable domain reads DTGVSQNPRHKITKRGQNVTFRCDPISEHNRLYWYRQTLGQGPEFLTYFQNEAQLEKSRLLSDRFSAERPKGSFSTLEIQRTEQGDSAMYLCASRGRPGTTSSNNEQFFGPGTRLTVL.

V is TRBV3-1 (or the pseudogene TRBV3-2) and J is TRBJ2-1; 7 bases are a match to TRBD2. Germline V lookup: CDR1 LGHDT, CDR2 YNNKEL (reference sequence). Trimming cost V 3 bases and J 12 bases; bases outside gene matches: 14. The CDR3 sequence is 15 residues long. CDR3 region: CASSQTGEGPIVQFF. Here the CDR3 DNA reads TGTGCCAGCAGCCAGACGGGGGAGGGGCCCATCGTGCAGTTCTTC.

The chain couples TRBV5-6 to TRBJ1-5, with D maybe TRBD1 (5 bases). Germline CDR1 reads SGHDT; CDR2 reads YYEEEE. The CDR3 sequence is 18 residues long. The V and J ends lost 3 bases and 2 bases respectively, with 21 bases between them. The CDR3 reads CASSSGGKTGGGNQPQHF. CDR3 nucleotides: TGTGCCAGCAGCTCCGGCGGGAAGACGGGGGGAGGCAATCAGCCCCAGCATTTT.

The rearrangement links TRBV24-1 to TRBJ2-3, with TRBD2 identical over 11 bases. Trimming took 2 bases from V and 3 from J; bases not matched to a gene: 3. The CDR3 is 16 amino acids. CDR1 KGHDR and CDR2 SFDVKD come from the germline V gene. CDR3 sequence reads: CATSDSLAGGTDTQYF. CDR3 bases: TGTGCCACCAGTGATTCATTAGCGGGAGGGACAGATACGCAGTATTTT.

CDR3 nucleotide sequence: TGTGCCACCAGCAGAGTGTTGGGGGGACAGGGGGCGTCCGGGGAGCTGTTTTTT. The encoded protein is CATSRVLGGQGASGELFF. The chain has TRBV15 and TRBJ2-2; 12 nucleotides match TRBD1. With 1 base clipped from V and 6 bases from J, the junction kept 9 bases outside the gene matches. The CDR3 sequence is 18 residues long. Per germline, CDR1 LNHNV and CDR2 YYDKDF (reference sequence).

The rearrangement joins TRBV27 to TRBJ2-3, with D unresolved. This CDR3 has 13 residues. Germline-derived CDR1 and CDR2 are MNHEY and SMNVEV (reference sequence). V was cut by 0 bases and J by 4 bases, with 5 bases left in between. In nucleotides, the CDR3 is TGTGCCAGCAGTTTATCCGTCTCAGATACGCAGTATTTT. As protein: CASSLSVSDTQYF.

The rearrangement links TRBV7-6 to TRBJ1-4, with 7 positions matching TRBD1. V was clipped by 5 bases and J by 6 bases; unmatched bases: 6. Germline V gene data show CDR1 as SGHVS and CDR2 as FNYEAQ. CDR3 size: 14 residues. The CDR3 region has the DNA TGTGCCAGCAGCCCCCTGGGACAGTATGAAAAACTGTTTTTT. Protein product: CASSPLGQYEKLFF.

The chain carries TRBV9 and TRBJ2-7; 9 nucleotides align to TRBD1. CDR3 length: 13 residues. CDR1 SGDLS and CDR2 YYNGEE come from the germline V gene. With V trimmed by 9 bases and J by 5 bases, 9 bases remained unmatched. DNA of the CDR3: TGTGCCACCCCGGGGGACAGGGAGGACGAGCAGTACTTC. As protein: CATPGDREDEQYF. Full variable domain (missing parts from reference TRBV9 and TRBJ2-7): DSGVTQTPKHLITATGQRVTLRCSPRSGDLSVYWYQQSLDQGLQFLIQYYNGEERAKGNILERFSAQQFPDLHSELNLSSLELGDSALYFCATPGDREDEQYFGPGTRLTVT.

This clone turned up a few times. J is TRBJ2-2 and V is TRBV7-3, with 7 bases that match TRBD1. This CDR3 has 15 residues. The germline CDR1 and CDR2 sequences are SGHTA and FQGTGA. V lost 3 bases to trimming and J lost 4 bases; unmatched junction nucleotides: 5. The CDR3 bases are TGTGCCAGCAGCTTTGGGACAGAAGCCACCGGGGAGCTGTTTTTT. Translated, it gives CASSFGTEATGELFF.

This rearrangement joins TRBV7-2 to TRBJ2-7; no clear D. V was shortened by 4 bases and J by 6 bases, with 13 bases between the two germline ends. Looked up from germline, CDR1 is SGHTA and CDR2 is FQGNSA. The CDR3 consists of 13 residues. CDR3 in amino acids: CASSSLLRSEQYF. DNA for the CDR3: TGTGCCAGCAGCTCCCTACTTAGGAGCGAGCAGTACTTC.